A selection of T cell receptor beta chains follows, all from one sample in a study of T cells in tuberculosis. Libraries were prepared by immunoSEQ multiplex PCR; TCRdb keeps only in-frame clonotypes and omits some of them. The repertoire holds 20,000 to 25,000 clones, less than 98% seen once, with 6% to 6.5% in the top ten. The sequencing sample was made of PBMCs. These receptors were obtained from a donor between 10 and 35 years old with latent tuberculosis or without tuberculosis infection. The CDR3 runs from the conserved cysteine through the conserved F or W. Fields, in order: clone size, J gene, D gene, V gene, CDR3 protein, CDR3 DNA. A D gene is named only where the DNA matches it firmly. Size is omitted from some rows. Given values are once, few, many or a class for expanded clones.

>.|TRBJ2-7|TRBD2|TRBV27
CASTPAGGPYEQYF
TGTGCCAGCACCCCAGCGGGAGGGCCCTACGAGCAGTACTTC
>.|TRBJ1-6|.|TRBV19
CASSVKSTLPLSPLHF
TGTGCCAGTAGTGTCAAATCTACTTTGCCCCTTTCACCCCTCCACTTT
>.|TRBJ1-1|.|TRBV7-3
CASSLGEVTEAFF
TGTGCCAGCAGCTTGGGGGAGGTAACTGAAGCTTTCTTT
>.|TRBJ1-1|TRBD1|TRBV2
CASSPSGTGEAFF
TGTGCCAGCTCTCCTTCAGGGACAGGTGAAGCTTTCTTT
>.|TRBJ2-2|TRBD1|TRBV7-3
CASSLATGTGELFF
TGTGCCAGCAGCTTAGCGACAGGGACCGGGGAGCTGTTTTTT
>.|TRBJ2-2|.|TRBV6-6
CASSFLRLTGELFF
TGTGCCAGCAGTTTTCTCAGATTGACCGGGGAGCTGTTTTTT
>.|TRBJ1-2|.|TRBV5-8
CASSLGWTVAYGYTF
TGTGCCAGCAGTTTGGGGTGGACAGTGGCCTATGGCTACACCTTC
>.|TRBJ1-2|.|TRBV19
CASSISGGGGYTF
TGTGCCAGTAGTATAAGTGGGGGAGGTGGCTACACCTTC
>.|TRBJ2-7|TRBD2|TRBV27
CASSLAGGGSYEQYF
TGTGCCAGCAGTTTAGCGGGGGGCGGCTCCTACGAGCAGTACTTC
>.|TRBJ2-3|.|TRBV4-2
CASSQDHGDTQYF
TGTGCCAGCAGCCAAGATCACGGAGATACGCAGTATTTT
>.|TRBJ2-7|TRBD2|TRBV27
CASSPSGTSATYEQYF
TGTGCCAGCAGTCCAAGCGGGACTAGCGCCACCTACGAGCAGTACTTC
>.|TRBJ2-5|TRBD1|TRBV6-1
CASSVLPGTAAQETQYF
TGTGCCAGCAGTGTTCTACCTGGGACAGCTGCCCAAGAGACCCAGTACTTC
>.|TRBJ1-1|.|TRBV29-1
CSVVVGAEAFF
TGCAGCGTTGTCGTGGGCGCTGAAGCTTTCTTT
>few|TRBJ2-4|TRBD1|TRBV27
CASSQRTGGKNIQYF
TGTGCCAGCAGCCAACGGACAGGGGGGAAAAACATTCAGTACTTC
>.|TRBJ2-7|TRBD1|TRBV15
CATTRDSVHEQYF
TGTGCCACGACCCGGGACAGTGTCCACGAGCAGTACTTC
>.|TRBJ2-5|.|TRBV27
CASSFAGLETQYF
TGTGCCAGCAGTTTTGCGGGGTTGGAGACCCAGTACTTC
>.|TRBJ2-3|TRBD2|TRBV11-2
CASSLGAGEADTQYF
TGTGCCAGCAGCTTAGGGGCGGGGGAGGCAGATACGCAGTATTTT
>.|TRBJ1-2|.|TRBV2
CASTSEATPYGYTF
TGTGCCAGCACCTCCGAGGCTACACCCTATGGCTACACCTTC
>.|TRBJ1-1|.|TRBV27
CASSAHARGTEAFF
TGTGCCAGCAGTGCTCACGCCAGGGGCACTGAAGCTTTCTTT
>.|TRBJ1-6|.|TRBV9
CASSVVVNSPLHF
TGTGCCAGCAGCGTAGTAGTTAATTCACCCCTCCACTTT
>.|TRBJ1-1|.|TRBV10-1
CASSAAGKTEAFF
TGCGCCAGCAGTGCCGCAGGGAAGACTGAAGCTTTCTTT
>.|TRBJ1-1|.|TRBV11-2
CASSVQGTEAFF
TGTGCCAGCAGCGTACAGGGTACTGAAGCTTTCTTT
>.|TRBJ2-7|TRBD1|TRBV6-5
CASSYDRGLVEQYF
TGTGCCAGCAGTTACGACAGGGGTTTAGTCGAGCAGTACTTC
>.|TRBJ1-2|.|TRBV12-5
CASGPQINYGYTF
TGTGCTAGTGGACCCCAGATAAACTATGGCTACACCTTC
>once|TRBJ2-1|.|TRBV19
CASGPPGNEQFF
TGTGCCAGCGGTCCCCCCGGCAATGAGCAGTTCTTC
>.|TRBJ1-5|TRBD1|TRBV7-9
CASSDGTVSNQPQHF
TGTGCCAGCAGCGACGGGACAGTTAGCAATCAGCCCCAGCATTTT
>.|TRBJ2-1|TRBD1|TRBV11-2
CASSSGQGYNEQFF
TGTGCCAGCAGCTCCGGACAGGGGTACAATGAGCAGTTCTTC
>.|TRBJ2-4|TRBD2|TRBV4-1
CASSQTSGGAELAKNIQYF
TGCGCCAGCAGCCAAACTAGCGGGGGGGCAGAACTAGCCAAAAACATTCAGTACTTC
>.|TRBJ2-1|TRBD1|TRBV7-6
CASSFNPGQLYNEQFF
TGTGCCAGCAGCTTTAACCCGGGACAGCTTTACAATGAGCAGTTCTTC
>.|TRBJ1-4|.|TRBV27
CASSPLTGLNEKLFF
TGTGCCAGCAGTCCCCTGACAGGCCTTAATGAAAAACTGTTTTTT
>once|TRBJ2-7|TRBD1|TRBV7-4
CASSPKGWTGGNEQYF
TGTGCCAGCAGCCCCAAGGGCTGGACAGGGGGTAACGAGCAGTACTTC
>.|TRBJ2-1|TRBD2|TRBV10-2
CASSESTILAGGPSYNEQFF
TGCGCCAGCAGTGAGTCGACTATCCTAGCGGGAGGACCGTCGTACAATGAGCAGTTCTTC
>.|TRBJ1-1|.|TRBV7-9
CASSLGGGTEAFF
TGTGCCAGCAGCTTAGGCGGGGGAACTGAAGCTTTCTTT
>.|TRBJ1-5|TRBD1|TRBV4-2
CASSQHGWGQDNQPQHF
TGTGCCAGCAGCCAGCACGGGTGGGGACAGGACAATCAGCCCCAGCATTTT